One sample yielded the 30 T cell receptor beta chains listed below, sequenced in a study of T cells in Graves' hyperthyroidism and ophthalmopathy. Amplified regions were TCR beta CDR3 sequences from RNA transcripts. The TCR CDR3 first-round RT-PCR relied on the HTBI primer set. Each CDR3 protein gets one entry after TCRdb re-called the multiplex PCR reads with MiXCR. The repertoire holds approximately 530,000 distinct CDR3 sequences, with around 20% as singletons. Material: blood. These receptors all stem from a man aged 35-49 years with Graves' ophthalmopathy.

This sequence joins TRBV6-2 or TRBV6-3 and TRBJ1-2, with TRBD1 as a possible D gene (5 bases). The length of the CDR3 is 14 residues. Germline values: CDR1 MNHEY, CDR2 SVGEGT. Trimming shortened V by 6 bases and J by 5 bases, and 16 bases separated the two germline ends. CDR3 protein: CASSRWTNLYGYTF. The DNA for the CDR3 is TGTGCCAGCAGCCGCTGGACAAACTTATATGGCTACACCTTC.

This clonotype has ten or more counts. The rearrangement links TRBV3-1 to TRBJ1-2; maybe TRBD1 (5 bases). Deletions cut 0 bases from V and 6 bases from J, with 11 bases between. The CDR3 totals 14 residues. Germline V CDR1 and CDR2: LGHDT, YNNKEL (reference sequence). CDR3 in DNA: TGTGCCAGCAGCCAAGAGTCAAGGGGCGATGGCTACACCTTC. This encodes CASSQESRGDGYTF.

This clonotype was seen repeatedly, ten times or more. The gene calls are TRBV27 and TRBJ1-2; 7 bases align to TRBD1. Losses at the gene ends were 2 bases for V and 5 bases for J; bases not matched to a gene: 2. The germline gives CDR1 MNHEY, CDR2 SMNVEV (reference sequence). This CDR3 contains 13 residues. The CDR3 bases are TGTGCCAGCAGTTTACCAGGGGGGTATGGCTACACCTTC. As protein: CASSLPGGYGYTF.

The chain employs TRBV5-5 and TRBJ1-3, with D possibly matching TRBD1 (6 bases). This CDR3 contains 14 residues. In germline, CDR1 is SGHKS, CDR2 YYEKEE (reference sequence). V was cut by 5 bases and J by 0 bases, with 9 bases left in between. The CDR3 sequence is CASSSTGSGNTIYF. CDR3 nucleotide sequence: TGTGCCAGCAGTTCGACAGGCTCTGGAAACACCATATATTTT.

This chain connects TRBV7-2 to TRBJ1-3; D is ambiguous. The V gene's germline CDR1 is SGHTA and CDR2 FQGNSA. This CDR3 region has 10 residues. Deletions cut 11 bases from V and 4 bases from J, with 6 bases between. CDR3 loop: CADAGNTIYF. CDR3 DNA: TGTGCCGACGCGGGAAACACCATATATTTT.

This clonotype was picked up a small number of times. In nucleotides, the CDR3 is TGTGCCAGCGGACAGGTGGAATACGAGCAGTTCTTC. Translated, it gives CASGQVEYEQFF. V gene TRBV12-3 or TRBV12-4 combines with J gene TRBJ2-1; 7 nucleotides line up with TRBD1. V was pared by 8 bases and J by 10 bases, with 8 bases of the junction left unmatched. This CDR3 contains 12 residues.

This clonotype was detected a few times. The chain couples TRBV20-1 to TRBJ1-3; TRBD1 might be the D (6 bases). V lost 6 bases and J 0 bases, leaving 18 bases between the germline ends. The length of the CDR3 is 16 residues. Germline V gene data show CDR1 as DFQATT and CDR2 as SNEGSKA (reference sequence). CDR3 protein: CSASLQGRPSGNTIYF. The CDR3 DNA follows: TGCAGTGCCAGCCTGCAGGGGCGACCCTCTGGAAACACCATATATTTT.

This clonotype has just one count. V usage is TRBV7-8 and J usage is TRBJ1-3; 10 bases agree with TRBD1. Germline loops: CDR1 SGHVS, CDR2 FQNEAQ. The CDR3 runs to 16 residues. V gave up 4 bases and J gave up 7 bases; unmatched junction bases: 10. The CDR3 DNA follows: TGTGCCAGCAGCTCTTGGGGGACAGGGGCGGTGAACACCATATATTTT. Amino acid sequence: CASSSWGTGAVNTIYF.

The rearrangement joins TRBV18 to TRBJ2-7; 9 nucleotides align to TRBD2. Germline CDR1 and CDR2: KGHSH and LQKENI. J was trimmed by 2 bases and V by 2 bases; bases with no gene match: 4. This CDR3 comprises 15 residues. Here the CDR3 reads CASSPIAGVTYEQYF. CDR3 sequence (DNA): TGTGCCAGCTCACCAATAGCGGGGGTAACCTACGAGCAGTACTTC.

The chain joins TRBV6-1 to TRBJ2-2; 7 bases line up with TRBD1. Germline-derived CDR1 and CDR2 are MNHNS and SASEGT. The junction had 11 bases not matched to a gene; V was cut back by 5 bases and J by 5 bases. The CDR3 is 16 residues long. The CDR3, as DNA: TGTGCCAGCAGTCCACAGGGGATCCCCTGGACCGGGGAGCTGTTTTTT. Translated, it gives CASSPQGIPWTGELFF.

This clonotype has a handful of counts. This chain joins TRBV30 and TRBJ2-5, with 8 bases that match TRBD1. After removal of 3 bases from V and 4 bases from J, the junction contained 4 bases not matched to a gene. Looked up from germline, CDR1 is GTSNPN and CDR2 is SVGIG (reference sequence). This CDR3 spans 13 amino acids. CDR3 in amino acids: CAWRDRVVETQYF. The CDR3 coding sequence is TGTGCCTGGAGGGACAGGGTCGTAGAGACCCAGTACTTC.

This clonotype was seen a handful of times. The CDR3 sequence is CASSLGPGRPDQPQHF. CDR3 nucleotides: TGTGCCAGCAGCTTGGGACCGGGACGCCCGGACCAGCCCCAGCATTTT. This sequence joins TRBV7-2 and TRBJ1-5; a weak D match, TRBD1 (5 bases). The V and J ends lost 3 bases and 7 bases respectively, with 19 bases between them. The CDR3 contains 16 residues. Germline CDR1 and CDR2: SGHTA and FQGNSA. Combining the CDR3 with reference TRBV7-2 and TRBJ1-5 gives the whole variable domain GAGVSQSPSNKVTEKGKDVELRCDPISGHTALYWYRQSLGQGLEFLIYFQGNSAPDKSGLPSDRFSAERTGGSVSTLTIQRTQQEDSAVYLCASSLGPGRPDQPQHFGDGTRLSIL.

In regard to this clonotype: A much larger clone differs from this one at a single base, so this may be a read error. V gene TRBV30 combines with J gene TRBJ1-2; D is possibly TRBD1 (6 bases). CDR1 is GTSNPN and CDR2 is SVGIG in the germline V gene (reference sequence). The V gene lost 0 bases and the J gene lost 10 bases, with 18 bases spanning the gap. The CDR3 length is 14 residues. The CDR3 DNA reads TGTGCCTGGAGTGTCGGCAGGGGTTTGGATGACTACACCTTC. It yields the protein CAWSVGRGLDDYTF.

This clonotype came up a few times. The chain joins TRBV6-1 to TRBJ1-2; 8 bases map to TRBD1. Germline values: CDR1 MNHNS, CDR2 SASEGT. J gave up 2 bases and V 6 bases, and 11 bases lay outside the gene matches. This CDR3 is built from 16 residues. In DNA, the CDR3 is TGTGCCAGCAGAGATACAGGGGGACACATGAACTATGGCTACACCTTC. Translation gives CASRDTGGHMNYGYTF.

This chain connects TRBV7-3 to TRBJ2-3; 13 bases are a match to TRBD2. The CDR3 runs 18 residues. V gave up 5 bases and J gave up 7 bases; unmatched junction bases: 15. Looked up from germline, CDR1 is SGHTA and CDR2 is FQGTGA. As DNA, the CDR3 is TGTGCCAGCAGCACTCAGAGGACTAGCGGGAGCACGATGAATACGCAGTATTTT. Encoded protein: CASSTQRTSGSTMNTQYF.

In its sample, this clonotype was seen a few times. The J gene is TRBJ2-1, the V gene TRBV4-3, with 8 bases identical to TRBD2. The CDR3 loop spans 17 amino acids. With 0 bases clipped from V and 12 bases from J, the junction kept 16 bases outside the gene matches. Germline V CDR1 and CDR2: LGHNA, YSLEER. CDR3 coding DNA: TGCGCCAGCAGCCAAGACCGCGGACTAGCAAAACAATGGGTGCAGTTCTTC. Translating gives CASSQDRGLAKQWVQFF.

This clonotype showed up many times. The genes are TRBV5-1 and TRBJ2-1; 8 nucleotides agree with TRBD2. Germline V gives CDR1 SGHRS, CDR2 YFSETQ. J lost 7 bases, V lost 2 bases, and 8 bases had no gene match. CDR3 length: 15 amino acids. DNA of the CDR3: TGCGCCAGCAGCTTAAGCGGGAGCTCCAGTAATGAGCAGTTCTTC. Encoded protein: CASSLSGSSSNEQFF. The whole variable domain, filled in from reference TRBV5-1 and TRBJ2-1, reads KAGVTQTPRYLIKTRGQQVTLSCSPISGHRSVSWYQQTPGQGLQFLFEYFSETQRNKGNFPGRFSGRQFSNSRSEMNVSTLELGDSALYLCASSLSGSSSNEQFFGPGTRLTVL.

This clonotype was detected only once. V gene TRBV9 combines with J gene TRBJ2-1, with 10 positions matching TRBD2. Per the germline V gene, CDR1 is SGDLS and CDR2 is YYNGEE. CDR3 size: 16 residues. The junction had 9 bases not matched to a gene; V was cut back by 0 bases and J by 9 bases. The CDR3 DNA reads as TGTGCCAGCAGCGTAGCGCAGCGGGAGGGCCTTGGTGAGCAGTTCTTC. Its protein product is CASSVAQREGLGEQFF.

This chain joins TRBV9 and TRBJ2-2; D might be TRBD1 or TRBD2, each matching 5 bases. This CDR3 has 17 amino acids. V was cut by 3 bases and J by 0 bases, with 15 bases left in between. Germline V gene data show CDR1 as SGDLS and CDR2 as YYNGEE. In DNA form, the CDR3 reads TGTGCCAGCAGCGCGAAACCCGGGACGGCGAACACCGGGGAGCTGTTTTTT. Translation: CASSAKPGTANTGELFF.

This clonotype was recorded at least ten times. The chain has TRBV28 and TRBJ2-3, with D possibly TRBD2 on 6 matching bases. The CDR3 totals 14 residues. V gave up 3 bases and J gave up 4 bases, with 11 bases separating them. Germline V gene lookup returns CDR1 MDHEN and CDR2 SYDVKM. This chain's CDR3 is CASSLGLYPDTQYF. The CDR3 DNA reads as TGTGCCAGCAGTTTGGGACTCTACCCAGATACGCAGTATTTT.

This clonotype showed up just a few times. This chain joins TRBV6-1 and TRBJ2-7; D is unclear. Trimming shortened V by 4 bases and J by 6 bases, and 13 bases separated the two germline ends. The CDR3 sequence is 13 residues long. From germline, CDR1 is MNHNS and CDR2 SASEGT. The CDR3 protein is CASSGLRTGEQYF. The CDR3 DNA reads TGTGCCAGCAGTGGCCTAAGGACGGGCGAGCAGTACTTC.

The chain uses TRBV20-1 and TRBJ2-7, with D perhaps TRBD1 (7 bases). V lost 6 bases to trimming and J lost 6 bases, with 27 bases between them. The germline V gene encodes CDR1 DFQATT and CDR2 SNEGSKA (reference sequence). The CDR3 extends over 16 amino acids. In DNA form, the CDR3 reads TGCAGTGCCAGAAAGACAGGGACGAACTTGGGAGGCGAGCAGTACTTC. Its protein is CSARKTGTNLGGEQYF.

This rearrangement joins TRBV2 to TRBJ1-1; the D is unclear. V was shortened by 7 bases and J by 3 bases, with 12 bases between the two germline ends. Germline assignment: CDR1 SNHLY and CDR2 FYNNEI. The CDR3 has 13 residues. The DNA for the CDR3 is TGTGCCAGCATTCCCGACGGGGACACTGAAGCTTTCTTT. Its translation is CASIPDGDTEAFF.

The rearrangement links TRBV6-2 or TRBV6-3 to TRBJ2-3; 8 bases agree with TRBD2. Unmatched junction bases numbered 8, after V lost 2 bases and J lost 4 bases. The V gene's germline CDR1 is MNHEY and CDR2 SVGEGT. The CDR3 has 16 amino acids. The CDR3 reads CASSYTGTRRPDTQYF. The CDR3 DNA is TGTGCCAGCAGTTACACTGGGACTAGACGTCCAGATACGCAGTATTTT.

The chain couples TRBV2 to TRBJ2-2; weak D call: TRBD1 (7 bases). The CDR3 has 14 residues. V was clipped by 7 bases and J by 6 bases, with 15 bases between them. Germline CDR1 and CDR2: SNHLY and FYNNEI. The CDR3 bases are TGTGCCAGCAACGACCAGGGGGGATCCGGGGAGCTGTTTTTT. It specifies CASNDQGGSGELFF.

In nucleotides, the CDR3 is TGTGCCAGCAGGCAGACAGCTTCTGGAAACACCATATATTTT. Translating it yields CASRQTASGNTIYF. V and J are TRBV13 and TRBJ1-3, with a tentative D call TRBD1 (5 bases). Germline assignment: CDR1 PRHDT and CDR2 FYEKMQ (reference sequence). V was clipped by 6 bases and J by 1 base, with 10 bases between them. The CDR3 contains 14 residues.

This clonotype has a count of ten or more. The chain employs TRBV13 and TRBJ2-7, with D perhaps TRBD1 (6 bases). Germline CDR1 reads PRHDT; CDR2 reads FYEKMQ (reference sequence). The CDR3 runs to 13 residues. Between the trimmed V and J ends, which lost 1 base and 6 bases, there was a span of 10 bases. Written as DNA, the CDR3 is TGTGCCAGCAGCTTAGTAACGACAGGCGAGCAGTACTTC. Residues: CASSLVTTGEQYF.

This clonotype has ten or more counts. The chain combines TRBV9 with TRBJ2-7; 7 positions agree with TRBD2. From germline, CDR1 is SGDLS and CDR2 YYNGEE. The CDR3 runs 14 residues. The ends lost 0 bases at V and 2 bases at J; junction bases unmatched: 2. The CDR3 region has the DNA TGTGCCAGCAGCGTAGAGGGGACTACCTACGAGCAGTACTTC. This sequence encodes CASSVEGTTYEQYF.

This clonotype occurred a few times. J is TRBJ1-5 and V is TRBV7-2; D is uncertain. Trimming stripped 5 bases from V and 0 bases from J, with 11 bases between. Germline loops: CDR1 SGHTA, CDR2 FQGNSA. The CDR3 sequence is 15 residues long. This chain's CDR3 is CASSLDTNSNQPQHF. Written as DNA, the CDR3 is TGTGCCAGCAGCCTCGACACCAATAGCAATCAGCCCCAGCATTTT.

The sample holds many counts of this clonotype. The V gene is TRBV3-1, the J gene TRBJ1-2, with D tentatively TRBD1 (5 bases). Trimming pared 5 bases from V and 12 bases from J, leaving 16 bases between. The CDR3 consists of 12 residues. Germline V gene data show CDR1 as LGHDT and CDR2 as YNNKEL (reference sequence). The CDR3 DNA sequence: TGTGCCAGCAGCTTAGGGGCGACTGCTGACACCTTC. Its protein is CASSLGATADTF.